The 19 T cell receptor beta chains listed next were all sequenced from one sample in a study of T cell responses to AZD1222 COVID-19 vaccine. Assay used: immunoSEQ multiplex PCR; TCRdb lists only in-frame clones, some missing. Found here are 150,000 or so clones, 80% to 90% of them singletons; the top ten hold about 5%. The sequencing used peripheral blood, collected on day 0 of AZD1222 vaccination. Source of these receptors: an adult in good health.

This chain connects TRBV7-9 to TRBJ2-1, with TRBD2 identical over 9 bases. V dropped 2 bases and J dropped 7; count of bases not matched to a gene: 6. The germline V gene has CDR1 SEHNR and CDR2 FQNEAQ (reference sequence). CDR3 length: 15 amino acids. The DNA for the CDR3 is TGTGCCAGCAGCTTAAGAGCGGGAGGAGAAAATGAGCAGTTCTTC. Protein sequence: CASSLRAGGENEQFF.

The gene calls are TRBV28 and TRBJ2-7; D not resolved. Germline assignment: CDR1 MDHEN and CDR2 SYDVKM. V dropped 3 bases and J dropped 0 bases, with 15 bases sitting between them. The CDR3 length is 16 residues. The CDR3 region has the DNA TGTGCCAGCAGTTTCCCACGGAAGCAAAGCTCCTACGAGCAGTACTTC. Amino acid sequence: CASSFPRKQSSYEQYF.

The V call is TRBV2, the J call TRBJ1-1; 7 nucleotides align to TRBD1. From germline, CDR1 is SNHLY and CDR2 FYNNEI. The trim removed 1 base at V and 3 bases at J, leaving 2 bases unmatched. The CDR3 has 14 amino acids. The CDR3 reads CASSEGDSYTEAFF. DNA for the CDR3: TGTGCCAGCAGTGAAGGGGACAGTTACACTGAAGCTTTCTTT.

This sequence joins TRBV4-3 and TRBJ2-1; TRBD2 matches at 14 bases. Looked up from germline, CDR1 is LGHNA and CDR2 is YSLEER. The CDR3 is 19 residues long. V shed 3 bases, J shed 2 bases, and the junction held 9 bases outside the gene matches. CDR3 sequence (DNA): TGCGCCAGCAGCCAGGGGACTAGCGGGAGAAGGGACCCCTACAATGAGCAGTTCTTC. Its protein is CASSQGTSGRRDPYNEQFF.

J is TRBJ1-1 and V is TRBV3-1 (or the pseudogene TRBV3-2), with D perhaps matching TRBD1 (5 bases). The germline CDR1 and CDR2 sequences are LGHDT and YNNKEL (reference sequence). With 1 base removed from V and 11 bases from J, the gap between germline ends came to 8 bases. The CDR3 extends over 11 amino acids. As DNA, the CDR3 is TGTGCCAGCAGCCAAGGGGGCGGGGCTTTCTTT. Amino acid sequence: CASSQGGGAFF.

The chain has TRBV4-1 and TRBJ1-2; perhaps TRBD1 as D (6 bases). Germline lookup yields CDR1 MGHRA and CDR2 YSYEKL. CDR3 length: 15 residues. The ends were cut back, 5 bases at V and 8 bases at J, with 21 bases in the middle. The CDR3 region is CASSVRGQSGRGYTF. CDR3 nucleotide sequence: TGCGCCAGCAGCGTGCGGGGGCAGTCCGGACGGGGCTACACCTTC.

The J gene is TRBJ2-1, the V gene TRBV28; 16 nucleotides align to TRBD2. This CDR3 is built from 17 residues. J gave up 6 bases and V 5 bases, and 7 bases lay outside the gene matches. From germline, CDR1 is MDHEN and CDR2 SYDVKM. As DNA, the CDR3 is TGTGCCAGCAGTGAAAGGGGACTAGCGGGAGGGCCCAATGAGCAGTTCTTC. Translation gives CASSERGLAGGPNEQFF.

The J gene is TRBJ1-5, the V gene TRBV21-1. TRBV21-1 is a pseudogene segment. This CDR3 is built from 13 residues. CDR3 amino acids: CASLFGANQPQHF. As DNA, the CDR3 is TGTGCCAGCCTCTTCGGGGCAAATCAGCCCCAGCATTTT.

V is TRBV5-6 and J is TRBJ2-5, with a tentative D call TRBD1 (6 bases). The V end was cut by 0 bases, the J end by 5 bases, with 8 bases between. The CDR3 is 13 amino acids. The germline gives CDR1 SGHDT, CDR2 YYEEEE. This CDR3 reads CASSLDRAETQYF. CDR3 DNA: TGTGCCAGCAGCTTGGACAGGGCGGAGACCCAGTACTTC.

This chain connects TRBV19 to TRBJ1-6, with 7 positions matching TRBD1. Germline lookup yields CDR1 LNHDA and CDR2 SQIVND (reference sequence). The CDR3 is made up of 17 amino acids. J gave up 4 bases and V 3 bases, and 9 bases lay outside the gene matches. In DNA form, the CDR3 reads TGTGCCAGTAGTATTGGTCTCCCGGGACAGTATAATTCACCCCTCCACTTT. Encoded protein: CASSIGLPGQYNSPLHF.

The CDR3 spells CASKDAGTPWGYTF. In DNA form, the CDR3 reads TGTGCCAGTAAAGACGCCGGGACACCGTGGGGCTACACCTTC. The chain joins TRBV6-6 to TRBJ1-2; D is possibly TRBD1 (6 bases). Between the trimmed V and J ends, which lost 9 bases and 8 bases, there was a span of 22 bases. The CDR3 spans 14 residues. Germline-derived CDR1 and CDR2 are MNHNY and SVGAGI (reference sequence).

The V call is TRBV6-1, the J call TRBJ2-3; D is unclear. Trimming took 2 bases from V and 3 from J, leaving 3 bases between them. CDR3 length: 12 residues. Germline values: CDR1 MNHNS, CDR2 SASEGT. This chain's CDR3 is CASSEFTDTQYF. The CDR3 nucleotides read TGTGCCAGCAGTGAATTTACAGATACGCAGTATTTT.

The CDR3 protein is CASRPTGGNEQFF. CDR3 sequence (DNA): TGTGCCAGCAGGCCTACAGGGGGCAATGAGCAGTTCTTC. This chain joins TRBV6-5 and TRBJ2-1; 8 positions agree with TRBD1. The V gene's germline CDR1 is MNHEY and CDR2 SVGAGI. V lost 6 bases, J lost 6 bases, and 4 bases stayed unmatched. The CDR3 loop spans 13 amino acids.

The chain uses TRBV2 and TRBJ2-5, with D unresolved. The CDR3 covers 12 residues. Trimming left V 9 bases short and J 4 bases short, with 12 bases between. Germline assignment: CDR1 SNHLY and CDR2 FYNNEI. The CDR3 DNA follows: TGTGCCAGTGGCAACATGCGAGAGACCCAGTACTTC. The encoded protein is CASGNMRETQYF.

This clone was seen once. The chain carries TRBV5-1 and TRBJ2-3, with D perhaps matching TRBD1 (6 bases). This CDR3 region has 16 residues. V was pared by 4 bases and J by 0 bases, with 15 bases between. Germline CDR1 and CDR2: SGHRS and YFSETQ. Here the CDR3 reads CASSLPDSSSTDTQYF. CDR3 DNA sequence: TGCGCCAGCAGCCTACCGGACAGTTCTAGCACAGATACGCAGTATTTT.

In its sample, this clone was seen many times. V is TRBV7-9 and J is TRBJ2-7; 9 nucleotides line up with TRBD2. CDR3 length: 13 residues. V was pared by 6 bases and J by 3 bases, with 3 bases of the junction left unmatched. The germline CDR1 and CDR2 sequences are SEHNR and FQNEAQ (reference sequence). The CDR3 DNA sequence: TGTGCCAGCAGTAGCGGGAGATTCTACGAGCAGTACTTC. This sequence encodes CASSSGRFYEQYF. Full variable domain (outside the CDR3, taken from reference TRBV7-9 and TRBJ2-7): DTGVSQNPRHKITKRGQNVTFRCDPISEHNRLYWYRQTLGQGPEFLTYFQNEAQLEKSRLLSDRFSAERPKGSFSTLEIQRTEQGDSAMYLCASSSGRFYEQYFGPGTRLTVT.

The chain links TRBV12-3 or TRBV12-4 to TRBJ1-5, with D uncertain. CDR3 length: 12 residues. Trimming removed 1 base at V and 7 bases at J, with 5 bases between. The chain's CDR3 is CASSLGGQPQHF. In DNA form, the CDR3 reads TGTGCCAGCAGTTTAGGGGGACAGCCCCAGCATTTT.

The chain has TRBV7-9 and TRBJ2-5; D unresolved. Trimming took 1 base from V and 5 from J, leaving 8 bases between them. Per germline, CDR1 SEHNR and CDR2 FQNEAQ (reference sequence). This CDR3 region has 13 residues. This CDR3 is CASSLDGWETQYF. CDR3 DNA sequence: TGTGCCAGCAGCTTAGACGGGTGGGAGACCCAGTACTTC.

This chain uses TRBV2 with TRBJ2-7; no reliable D call. The CDR3 runs 12 residues. V lost 5 bases to trimming and J lost 1 base, with 6 bases between them. Germline V gene lookup returns CDR1 SNHLY and CDR2 FYNNEI. The CDR3 DNA reads as TGTGCCAGCAGTATTCGATCCTACGAGCAGTACTTC. Its protein is CASSIRSYEQYF.